This is a list of T cell receptor beta chains from one sample in a study of cytomegalovirus exposure and HLA in healthy donors. The method was immunoSEQ multiplex PCR; TCRdb's version includes in-frame clones alone and lacks a portion of them. Of 60,000 to 75,000 clones listed, around 72% are singletons. Sequencing was done on a sample of PBMCs. These receptors were obtained from a woman in her 40s in good health and CMV-seropositive. CDR3s include the opening cysteine and the closing phenylalanine or tryptophan. Each record gives: D gene, V gene, J gene, clone size, CDR3 DNA, CDR3 protein. D genes are given only for firm matches. A clone size is listed for some rows: how often the clone was seen (once, few, many), or a class if it is expanded.

d_call: .; v_call: TRBV29-1; j_call: TRBJ2-3; clone_size: .; cdr3_nt: TGCAGCGTGAGGAGCGGCACAGATACGCAGTATTTT; cdr3_aa: CSVRSGTDTQYF
d_call: TRBD2; v_call: TRBV6-6; j_call: TRBJ2-7; clone_size: .; cdr3_nt: TGTGCCAGCAGTAGGGGAGGGGCTGGCTACGAGCAGTACTTC; cdr3_aa: CASSRGGAGYEQYF
d_call: .; v_call: TRBV19; j_call: TRBJ1-4; clone_size: once; cdr3_nt: TGTGCCAGTATTAGGGGGACGGGCGAAAAACTGTTTTTT; cdr3_aa: CASIRGTGEKLFF
d_call: .; v_call: TRBV2; j_call: TRBJ1-2; clone_size: .; cdr3_nt: TGTGCCAGCAGTGTTGGAGGGACCCTTTCTTTCGGCACTAATGGCTACACCTTC; cdr3_aa: CASSVGGTLSFGTNGYTF
d_call: TRBD2; v_call: TRBV7-9; j_call: TRBJ2-7; clone_size: few; cdr3_nt: TGTGCCAGCAGCCAACTAGCGGGGGTAACCTACGAGCAGTACTTC; cdr3_aa: CASSQLAGVTYEQYF
d_call: TRBD2; v_call: TRBV5-1; j_call: TRBJ2-3; clone_size: few; cdr3_nt: TGCGCCAGCAGCTTGGTGCTAGCGGGGGGCCCGGATACGCAGTATTTT; cdr3_aa: CASSLVLAGGPDTQYF
d_call: TRBD1; v_call: TRBV10-2; j_call: TRBJ2-7; clone_size: many; cdr3_nt: TGCGCCAGCAGTAGGGACAGGGGTTCCGAGCAGTACTTC; cdr3_aa: CASSRDRGSEQYF
d_call: .; v_call: TRBV5-1; j_call: TRBJ1-1; clone_size: .; cdr3_nt: TGCGCCAGCAGTTTGCAGGGATCGAACACTGAAGCTTTCTTT; cdr3_aa: CASSLQGSNTEAFF
d_call: .; v_call: TRBV7-3; j_call: TRBJ2-7; clone_size: .; cdr3_nt: TGTGCCAGCAGCTTAACCGCGGGAACCTACGAGCAGTACTTC; cdr3_aa: CASSLTAGTYEQYF
d_call: .; v_call: TRBV25-1; j_call: TRBJ2-1; clone_size: once; cdr3_nt: TGTGCCAGCAGCGACAACTCCTACAATGAGCAGTTCTTC; cdr3_aa: CASSDNSYNEQFF
d_call: .; v_call: TRBV6-6; j_call: TRBJ2-7; clone_size: few; cdr3_nt: TGTGCCAGCAGGTACCAGGGGGCGGCCGGGAGGGAGCAGTACTTC; cdr3_aa: CASRYQGAAGREQYF
d_call: .; v_call: TRBV5-1; j_call: TRBJ2-7; clone_size: .; cdr3_nt: TGCGCCAGCAGCCCGGGGACACTGTACTCCTACGAGCAGTACTTC; cdr3_aa: CASSPGTLYSYEQYF
d_call: TRBD2; v_call: TRBV5-4; j_call: TRBJ2-6; clone_size: .; cdr3_nt: TGTGCCAGCAGCGAGGAGGGGAGGGCTGGGGCCAACGTCCTGACTTTC; cdr3_aa: CASSEEGRAGANVLTF
d_call: .; v_call: TRBV5-1; j_call: TRBJ1-1; clone_size: .; cdr3_nt: TGCGCCAGCAGGGAGCAGGGATTGAACACTGAAGCTTTCTTT; cdr3_aa: CASREQGLNTEAFF
d_call: .; v_call: TRBV2; j_call: TRBJ1-2; clone_size: .; cdr3_nt: TGTGCCAGCAGGCTCCGGGACACCAACTATGGCTACACCTTC; cdr3_aa: CASRLRDTNYGYTF
d_call: .; v_call: TRBV20-1; j_call: TRBJ2-7; clone_size: .; cdr3_nt: TGCAGTGCCGCTAGTGACTACGAGCAGTACTTC; cdr3_aa: CSAASDYEQYF
d_call: .; v_call: TRBV15; j_call: TRBJ2-3; clone_size: .; cdr3_nt: TGTGCCACCAGCAGAGATGGCCTCTCCCCCACAGATACGCAGTATTTT; cdr3_aa: CATSRDGLSPTDTQYF
d_call: .; v_call: TRBV19; j_call: TRBJ1-5; clone_size: once; cdr3_nt: TGTGCCAGTAGTTCAGCGTATAGCAATCAGCCCCAGCATTTT; cdr3_aa: CASSSAYSNQPQHF
d_call: TRBD1; v_call: TRBV5-6; j_call: TRBJ2-5; clone_size: .; cdr3_nt: TGTGCCAGCAGCCCCCAGTCGGGCAGGGGGCAAGAGACCCAGTACTTC; cdr3_aa: CASSPQSGRGQETQYF
d_call: .; v_call: TRBV5-1; j_call: TRBJ2-1; clone_size: .; cdr3_nt: TGCGCCAGCAGCTTTGGTGGTCTACCCTCCTACAATGAGCAGTTCTTC; cdr3_aa: CASSFGGLPSYNEQFF
d_call: .; v_call: TRBV7-3; j_call: TRBJ2-1; clone_size: .; cdr3_nt: TGTGCCAGCAGCTTAAGGGGGGACCTGGAGCAGTTCTTC; cdr3_aa: CASSLRGDLEQFF
d_call: .; v_call: TRBV7-9; j_call: TRBJ2-2; clone_size: few; cdr3_nt: TGTGCCAGCAGGTCTACAGGGCCGGGCACCGGGGAGCTGTTTTTT; cdr3_aa: CASRSTGPGTGELFF